Described below is a single T cell receptor beta chain sequence and its context. It lacks a known antigen. No base-level quality is on record; no much larger clone is a single base apart. The donors were healthy, HIV-negative adults with no recently reported acute infections or vaccinations. Only Caucasian adults living in Nashville, Tennessee, USA were represented among the donors. CD4+ T cells were enriched by magnetic negative selection, after which naive cells were positively selected on CD45RA and the negative fraction was taken as the memory subset. After blood collection by leukapheresis, PBMCs were isolated using Ficoll-Histopaque density gradient centrifugation and then cryopreserved in the vapor phase of liquid nitrogen. Analytical flow cytometry was used to check the purity and quantity of each magnetically sorted T cell population. Each sorted fraction had its genomic DNA isolated and then quantified by UV absorbance on a Nanodrop 2000c.

This sample is part of a study of shared clonotypes between healthy human individuals (dated by TCRdb to 2020 to 2021). In the study overall: The cohort comprised a couple of women and a few men aged 18 to 49 years. For each donor, CD4 naive and CD4 memory were each run on three plates, CD8 naive on two plates, and CD8 memory on one plate. The study deeply sequenced blood TCR repertoires of about five healthy adults to estimate repertoire size and the extent of clonotype sharing between individuals. Different laboratories and diverse techniques were used to prepare libraries and sequence TCR repertoires, to increase sequencing depth and limit assay-specific biases. Leukapheresis yielded between about 0.94 and 8.9 billion PBMCs per donor. Overall results and qualifications from the work: Because the study included only a small number of donors, the genetic and exposure-history diversity represented was limited. Based on pairwise subsampling, the degree of clonotype sharing among donors was expected to be affected by sequencing depth. Sampling was limited to blood, and TCR repertoires in tissue likely differ from TCR repertoires in blood. When a handful of donors were compared, the shared fraction of clonotypes was about 5.2% for naive CD4, approximately 3.3% for naive CD8, roughly 2.3% for memory CD4, and around 0.4% for memory CD8. Naive subsets generally had larger estimated clonotype richness than memory subsets did. Compared with non-shared clonotypes, clonotypes shared by all four sorted-subset donors had higher generation probabilities. Rarefaction of sorted-subset datasets indicated incomplete sequencing despite the large sequencing depth.

Using the deep immunoSEQ assay, TCR CDR3 regions were amplified from genomic DNA by multiplex PCR. Extracted genomic DNA from each cell subset was spread evenly across all wells of several immunoSEQ 96-well plates, with each plate serving as a replicate. For sorted subsets, 150 to 250 ng of genomic DNA, equivalent to about 30,000 T cell genomes, went into each replicate PCR. Purified libraries were quantified with a Qubit 3.0 fluorometer, sized on a Bioanalyzer 2100, and re-quantified with the KAPA Library Quantification kit. Each immunoSEQ 96-well plate was sequenced on its own single-read 150-cycle Illumina NextSeq 550 flow cell. The original pipeline was this. Because only junctional sequences without quality scores were contained in the immunoSEQ output, filtering matching that applied to full-length reads could not be performed. To assign V/J genes and CDR3, sequences were annotated using PyIR, a Python wrapper for IgBLAST v1.9, with IMGT germline references. Reads with weak V/J assignments (E-value above 1e-6), missing CDR3, stop codons, out-of-frame junctions, or ambiguous translated residues were removed. V3J clonotypes were defined as sequences sharing the same inferred V gene, J gene, and CDR3 amino acid sequence. Percentage overlap between repertoires was computed as shared unique clonotypes divided by the size of the smaller repertoire. Three approaches were used to assess repertoire richness: RTK rarefaction, the Chao1 estimator, and Recon v2.1 estimates of unobserved clonotypes. For all TCRbeta clonotypes obtained by the gDNA method from a few donors, generation probabilities were computed with OLGA. TCRdb stores this immuneACCESS table with in-frame sequences only. Part of the clones is absent; in the studies checked, under half of the shortfall reflects unresolved V genes, and no reason is known for the rest. The D gene and trimming were derived from the DNA, and the V and J assignments and clone size from that table. Recorded for this sample are about 960,000 clones; around three quarters of them occurred a single time. About 1.5% of the sample is taken by the ten largest.

Source material: memory CD4+ T cells sorted from blood. The sample's cell subset or site label, decoded: CD45RA-negative fraction. This sequence was found in a man aged 18 to 35 in good health.

The DNA sequence is TGTGCCAGCAGCTTCGGGGGGAAGGCCGGCAATGAGCAGTTCTTC. Its amino acids are CASSFGGKAGNEQFF. The chain is assembled from TRBV11-2 and TRBJ2-1; TRBD2 lines up with 7 middle nucleotides. CDR1 and CDR2 (SGHAT, FQNNGV) derive from the germline V gene. Here V drops 3 bases and J drops 6 bases, and the junction holds 8 bases not matched to any gene. The CDR3 holds 15 amino acids from the cysteine to the phenylalanine. The read is trimmed to its CDR3 DNA, 45 bases read in frame from base 1.